One T cell receptor (beta chain) is described in this entry. Seattle-derived patients entered the study during active infection and were followed longitudinally. The sample originates from a study of blood T cell repertoires in COVID-19. Study-level background: The study drew acute and convalescent COVID-19 samples from the United States, Italy and Spain. PBMCs, B-cell-depleted T cells, or T cells were the source of the cDNA or gDNA that made up the material.

Looked up from germline, CDR1 is LNHNV and CDR2 is YYDKDF (reference sequence). This CDR3 contains 16 residues. Trimming removed 11 bases from V and 2 bases from J, with 24 bases in between. Authors' analysis steps: Cell counts per sample came from amplifying reference gene primers. The assay was immunoSEQ multiplex PCR, and TCRdb's table has in-frame clones only and misses some. V, J and clone size were drawn from that table, and D and trimming were deduced from the DNA. The sample includes roughly 340,000 clones, 75% to 90% seen only once; the top ten take roughly 6.3%. This clonotype was sampled from a woman in her forties or fifties with COVID-19, enrolled during active disease. Sequencing was done on a sample of peripheral blood. The chain combines TRBV15 with TRBJ1-1, with D perhaps TRBD1 (5 bases). CDR3 sequence reads: CASRPDLRGLNTEAFF. The CDR3 nucleotides are TGTGCCTCAAGACCCGATCTTCGGGGGTTAAACACTGAAGCTTTCTTT.